This TCR beta chain stems from a study of blood T cell repertoires in COVID-19. Study overall: The study drew acute and convalescent COVID-19 samples from the United States, Italy and Spain. The cDNA or gDNA used as material had been derived from T cells, B-cell-depleted T cells, or PBMCs.

Per the authors' pipeline: Estimation of nucleated cell counts was performed using reference gene primer amplification. Generated by immunoSEQ multiplex PCR, the TCRdb table keeps only in-frame clones and is missing some. V and J calls plus clone size are reproduced from that table; the DNA served to infer D and trimming. The repertoire has about 50,000 clones, around 85% of them found once; the top ten carry approximately 6.4%. Germline CDR1 MNHEY, CDR2 SVGEGT. The CDR3 has 15 residues. V lost 5 bases and J 4 bases, leaving 17 bases between the germline ends. This clone was seen a single time. Sequenced material: peripheral blood. This clonotype originated in a man aged 60 to 69 with acute or convalescent COVID-19. This chain uses TRBV6-2 or TRBV6-3 with TRBJ1-2; D may be TRBD1 (5 bases). This chain's CDR3 is CASSTPGHKGYGYTF. The CDR3 DNA reads as TGTGCCAGCAGTACCCCAGGGCATAAGGGCTATGGCTACACCTTC.